The next 15 T cell receptor beta chains were all read from a single sample in a study of shared T cell receptors in the human thymus. Measured with immunoSEQ multiplex PCR; TCRdb has only the in-frame clones, and not every one. The sample has about 500,000 clones, more than 75% seen once. The data were also submitted as part of a second study, on human thymus T cells.

Sequencing input: thymocytes. Receptors originate from a boy in the first two years of life with a congenital heart defect.

This clone appeared once. The chain has TRBV29-1 and TRBJ2-1; TRBD2 agrees at 8 bases. The CDR3 has 15 amino acids. Germline V gene sequence: CDR1 SQVTM, CDR2 ANQGSEA. Trimming cost V 6 bases and J 2 bases; bases outside gene matches: 9. CDR3 bases: TGCAGCGTCGACTCGACTAGCGCAACCTACAATGAGCAGTTCTTC. Translated: CSVDSTSATYNEQFF.

The chain uses TRBV15 and TRBJ2-3; maybe TRBD2 (8 bases). The ends were cut back, 3 bases at V and 0 bases at J, with 19 bases in the middle. The CDR3 extends over 18 amino acids. CDR1 and CDR2 from the germline V gene are LNHNV and YYDKDF (reference sequence). Written as DNA, the CDR3 is TGTGCCACCAGCAGCAGGGGGAAGGAGCGGGAGAGCACAGATACGCAGTATTTT. Amino acids: CATSSRGKERESTDTQYF.

V usage is TRBV5-1 and J usage is TRBJ2-2; TRBD2 agrees at 13 bases. CDR3 length: 16 amino acids. Unmatched junction bases numbered 6, after V lost 5 bases and J lost 5 bases. Germline V gene sequence: CDR1 SGHRS, CDR2 YFSETQ. The CDR3, as DNA: TGCGCCAGCAGGTCACTAGCGGGAGGGAATACCGGGGAGCTGTTTTTT. It yields the protein CASRSLAGGNTGELFF. Full variable domain (remainder filled in from reference TRBV5-1 and TRBJ2-2): KAGVTQTPRYLIKTRGQQVTLSCSPISGHRSVSWYQQTPGQGLQFLFEYFSETQRNKGNFPGRFSGRQFSNSRSEMNVSTLELGDSALYLCASRSLAGGNTGELFFGEGSRLTVL.

This clone appeared once. This chain joins TRBV28 and TRBJ2-1; D is possibly TRBD2 (5 bases). Germline V CDR1 and CDR2: MDHEN, SYDVKM. Between the trimmed V and J ends, which lost 7 bases and 10 bases, there was a span of 20 bases. The CDR3 has 14 amino acids. As DNA, the CDR3 is TGTGCCAGCACCTTTGGGCTAGCAACACCAGAGCAGTTCTTC. Protein product: CASTFGLATPEQFF.

The gene calls are TRBV27 and TRBJ2-7, with D possibly TRBD1 on 6 matching bases. The ends were cut back, 4 bases at V and 0 bases at J, with 16 bases in the middle. CDR1 is MNHEY, CDR2 SMNVEV, per germline (reference sequence). The CDR3 length is 16 residues. Written as DNA, the CDR3 is TGTGCCAGCAGTTCCCCCGTCCGGGACAACTCCTACGAGCAGTACTTC. Amino acids: CASSSPVRDNSYEQYF.

The rearrangement joins TRBV28 to TRBJ2-7; TRBD2 is a possible D gene (5 bases). The germline V gene has CDR1 MDHEN and CDR2 SYDVKM. Trimming removed 6 bases at V and 6 bases at J, with 15 bases between. The CDR3 is 13 amino acids. For the CDR3, the DNA is TGTGCCAGCAGAAAGAGGGCGGGCCGCGAGCAGTACTTC. Translated: CASRKRAGREQYF.

V usage is TRBV5-1 and J usage is TRBJ1-4; possible D gene TRBD1, 5 bases. Germline values: CDR1 SGHRS, CDR2 YFSETQ. Trimming shortened V by 0 bases and J by 8 bases, and 11 bases separated the two germline ends. The CDR3 has 14 residues. Written as DNA, the CDR3 is TGCGCCAGCAGCTTGGACAGGCGTCAAGAAAAACTGTTTTTT. Encoded protein: CASSLDRRQEKLFF.

Here the CDR3 reads CATSRDHSRANEQFF. CDR3 nucleotides: TGTGCCACCAGCAGAGACCACTCCCGCGCCAATGAGCAGTTCTTC. The V gene is TRBV15, the J gene TRBJ2-1; D call uncertain. CDR1 and CDR2 from the germline V gene are LNHNV and YYDKDF (reference sequence). The CDR3 extends over 15 amino acids. Trimming pared 0 bases from V and 6 bases from J, leaving 12 bases between.

The sample holds a few counts of this clone. The chain is built from TRBV4-1 and TRBJ1-5; no definite D call. From germline, CDR1 is MGHRA and CDR2 YSYEKL. The CDR3 is made up of 16 amino acids. V lost 2 bases, J lost 6 bases, and 17 bases lay in between. The CDR3 here is CASSQKEGKVGQPQHF. CDR3 nucleotide sequence: TGCGCCAGCAGCCAAAAAGAGGGAAAGGTGGGTCAGCCCCAGCATTTT.

This rearrangement joins TRBV14 to TRBJ2-2; D gene ambiguous. The germline V gene encodes CDR1 SGHDN and CDR2 FVKESK. This CDR3 region has 16 residues. V lost 0 bases and J lost 6, with 14 bases in between. CDR3: CASSQDLVPEAGELFF. The DNA of the CDR3 is TGTGCCAGCAGCCAAGACCTTGTACCCGAGGCCGGGGAGCTGTTTTTT.

The gene calls are TRBV5-4 and TRBJ2-2; possible D gene TRBD2, 5 bases. V was clipped by 1 base and J by 6 bases, with 10 bases between them. The germline V gene has CDR1 SGHNT and CDR2 YYREEE (reference sequence). The CDR3 is 14 residues long. As DNA, the CDR3 is TGTGCCAGCAGCTTGCTGGAGGAGGCCGGGGAGCTGTTTTTT. It codes for CASSLLEEAGELFF.

The chain combines TRBV11-1 with TRBJ2-2, with D possibly being TRBD2 (5 bases). Trimming took off 4 bases at V and 4 bases at J, with 16 bases between the two ends. CDR1 and CDR2 (germline): SGHAT, FQDESV (reference sequence). The CDR3 is made up of 16 amino acids. CDR3 bases: TGTGCCAGCAGCTCCCCCACTGTTGGGAGCACCGGGGAGCTGTTTTTT. Encoded protein: CASSSPTVGSTGELFF.

V gene TRBV29-1 combines with J gene TRBJ2-1; 7 bases fit TRBD2. With V trimmed by 7 bases and J by 3 bases, 9 bases remained unmatched. CDR3 size: 14 residues. Looked up from germline, CDR1 is SQVTM and CDR2 is ANQGSEA. The CDR3 bases are TGCAGCGGGTCATCGCGGGAGTACTACAATGAGCAGTTCTTC. Translation: CSGSSREYYNEQFF.

Written as DNA, the CDR3 is TGCGCCAGCAGCCCCAGACTAGCGGGCTCCTACGAGCAGTACTTC. Its translation is CASSPRLAGSYEQYF. The genes are TRBV4-3 and TRBJ2-7; the match to TRBD2 covers 10 bases. The germline V gene encodes CDR1 LGHNA and CDR2 YSLEER. V shed 4 bases, J shed 0 bases, and the junction held 3 bases outside the gene matches. CDR3 length equals 15 residues.

The chain has TRBV11-2 and TRBJ2-3; 9 bases line up with TRBD2. J gave up 5 bases and V 3 bases, and 9 bases lay outside the gene matches. Germline CDR1 and CDR2: SGHAT and FQNNGV. This CDR3 has 16 amino acids. This chain's CDR3 is CASSFSGSEEEDTQYF. In DNA form, the CDR3 reads TGTGCCAGCAGCTTTAGCGGGAGCGAGGAGGAAGATACGCAGTATTTT.